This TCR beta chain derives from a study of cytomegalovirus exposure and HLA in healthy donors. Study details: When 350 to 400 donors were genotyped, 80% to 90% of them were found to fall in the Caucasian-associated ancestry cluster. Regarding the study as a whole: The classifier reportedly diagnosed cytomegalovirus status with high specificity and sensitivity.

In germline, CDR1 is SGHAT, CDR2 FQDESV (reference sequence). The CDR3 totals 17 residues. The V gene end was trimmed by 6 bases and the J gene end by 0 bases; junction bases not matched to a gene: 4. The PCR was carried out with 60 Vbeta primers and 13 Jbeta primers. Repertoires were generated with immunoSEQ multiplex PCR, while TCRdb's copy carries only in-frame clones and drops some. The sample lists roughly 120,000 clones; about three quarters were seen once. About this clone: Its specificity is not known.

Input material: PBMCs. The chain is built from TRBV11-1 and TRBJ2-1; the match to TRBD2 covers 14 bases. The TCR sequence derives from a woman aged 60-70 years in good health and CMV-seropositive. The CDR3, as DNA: TGTGCCAGCAGTCGACTAGCGGGAGGGCCCTCCTACAATGAGCAGTTCTTC. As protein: CASSRLAGGPSYNEQFF.